This T cell receptor (beta chain) came from a study of radiotherapy plus CTLA-4 blockade in lung cancer. For the study at large: About 20% of patients responded objectively, and about 30% achieved disease control. Study-level results: In blood, after radiotherapy plus ipilimumab, tumor-derived TCR clones expanded. Best predicting response, reportedly, were early blood T cell clone dynamics, with interferon-beta.

Germline lookup yields CDR1 SNHLY and CDR2 FYNNEI. V gave up 3 bases and J gave up 0 bases, with 14 bases separating them. This CDR3 has 16 amino acids. Generated by immunoSEQ multiplex PCR, the TCRdb table keeps only in-frame clones and is missing some. This sample has over 100,000 clones; approximately 90% occur once, and the top ten carry more than 6.5%. Comments on this clone: Its antigen is currently unknown.

This TCR derives from a human donor with non-small cell lung cancer that progressed on radiotherapy plus ipilimumab. Specimen: peripheral blood, collected from a patient treated with radiotherapy plus ipilimumab. The V and J genes are TRBV2 and TRBJ1-2; D gene uncertain. The CDR3 DNA is TGTGCCAGCAGTGACCCTGGGCAGTTAACTAACTATGGCTACACCTTC. Translating gives CASSDPGQLTNYGYTF.